This paragraph reports one T cell receptor (beta chain). This record belongs to a study of T cell responses to AZD1222 COVID-19 vaccine. Looked up from germline, CDR1 is LNHDA and CDR2 is SQIVND (reference sequence). The V and J ends lost 5 bases and 2 bases respectively, with 13 bases between them. The CDR3 consists of 15 residues. Produced via immunoSEQ multiplex PCR; TCRdb's table is partial and in-frame only. In the table there are 100,000 to 150,000 clones, more than 75% of which are singletons. Sequenced here: peripheral blood, sampled 28 days after the second AZD1222 dose. The clonotype comes from an adult who received the AZD1222 COVID-19 vaccine. This chain joins TRBV19 and TRBJ1-5; a weak D match, TRBD1 (5 bases). This CDR3 is CASSAGAWGNQPQHF. CDR3 DNA sequence: TGTGCCAGTAGTGCCGGGGCATGGGGCAATCAGCCCCAGCATTTT.